This T cell receptor beta chain came from a study of CD8+CD57+ T cells in acquired aplastic anemia. Overall study context: Each DNA sample taken from sorted CD4+ and CD8+ cells came to 2.5 to 4 ug on average.

This clonotype was counted many times. The patients chosen for sequencing had shown expansion of CD8+CD57+ cells (detected by flow cytometry). Patients were untreated when blood was sampled. The CDR3 totals 15 residues. The germline V and J ends were trimmed by 1 base and 8 bases, with 16 bases remaining between them. Germline CDR1 reads SGDLS; CDR2 reads YYNGEE. Genomic DNA served as template for TCR beta VDJ and CDR3 profiling. TCRdb re-called the reads through MiXCR, storing one row per CDR3 protein. The top ten hold approximately 3% of the sample, which has under 200,000 distinct CDR3 sequences, around half seen once.

The receptor comes from a human donor with aplastic anemia. This chain links TRBV9 with TRBJ2-1; possibly TRBD1 or TRBD2 for D (5 bases each). Sequenced: sorted CD4+, CD8+, or CD8+CD57+ T cells (not recorded which) from PBMCs. CDR3: CASSVRDPNLHEQFF. DNA of the CDR3: TGTGCCAGCAGCGTAAGGGACCCAAACCTTCATGAGCAGTTCTTC.